One sample yielded the 26 T cell receptor beta chains listed below, sequenced in a study of early T cells in non-severe SARS-CoV-2 infection. TCRdb called the 5' RACE reads again in MiXCR, with one record for every CDR3 protein. Of about 30,000 distinct CDR3 sequences listed, 5.5% to 7% are singletons. Sequenced sample: whole blood. These TCRs come from an adult who was a healthcare worker with PCR-confirmed SARS-CoV-2 infection or an uninfected control (not recorded which).

This clonotype has a count of ten or more. The gene calls are TRBV11-2 and TRBJ1-4; 8 nucleotides match TRBD1. J was trimmed by 5 bases and V by 5 bases; bases with no gene match: 7. Germline-derived CDR1 and CDR2 are SGHAT and FQNNGV. This CDR3 has 15 residues. As DNA, the CDR3 is TGTGCCAGCAGCAAAAGACAGGGGAGGAATGAAAAACTGTTTTTT. Its translation is CASSKRQGRNEKLFF.

There are many counts of this clonotype. V usage is TRBV15 and J usage is TRBJ2-5; 9 bases align to TRBD1. V trimming: 5 bases; J trimming: 3 bases; junction bases outside the gene matches: 10. CDR1 and CDR2 (germline): LNHNV, YYDKDF (reference sequence). The CDR3 runs to 16 residues. The chain's CDR3 is CATSLTPGTGKETQYF. CDR3 coding DNA: TGTGCCACCAGCTTAACTCCTGGGACAGGGAAAGAGACCCAGTACTTC.

This clonotype was detected many times. V gene TRBV4-2 combines with J gene TRBJ1-5, with 7 bases fitting TRBD1. V shed 0 bases, J shed 7 bases, and the junction held 12 bases outside the gene matches. This CDR3 has 17 amino acids. Per germline, CDR1 LGHNA and CDR2 YNFKEQ. In DNA form, the CDR3 reads TGTGCCAGCAGCCAAGACCCTCTTACAGGGGACGGGCAGCCCCAGCATTTT. Translating it yields CASSQDPLTGDGQPQHF.

This clonotype was counted a few times. V and J are TRBV30 and TRBJ1-4; 7 bases are a match to TRBD1. Germline trimming cut 1 base from V and 4 bases from J; bases unmatched to any gene: 6. Germline CDR1 reads GTSNPN; CDR2 reads SVGIG (reference sequence). The CDR3 length is 15 residues. The CDR3 protein is CAWSGDRKVNEKLFF. The CDR3 nucleotides are TGTGCCTGGAGTGGGGACAGAAAAGTTAATGAAAAACTGTTTTTT. The whole variable domain, filled in from reference TRBV30 and TRBJ1-4, reads SQTIHQWPATLVQPVGSPLSLECTVEGTSNPNLYWYRQAAGRGLQLLFYSVGIGQISSEVPQNLSASRPQDRQFILSSKKLLLSDSGFYLCAWSGDRKVNEKLFFGSGTQLSVL.

This clonotype was observed at least ten times. The rearrangement links TRBV9 to TRBJ2-3; D uncertain. Germline CDR1 SGDLS, CDR2 YYNGEE. With 3 bases removed from V and 0 bases from J, the gap between germline ends came to 5 bases. This CDR3 contains 13 residues. The CDR3 DNA is TGTGCCAGCAGCGCGTCTAGCACAGATACGCAGTATTTT. It translates to CASSASSTDTQYF.

This clonotype occurred many times. This chain links TRBV7-9 with TRBJ2-7; 9 bases line up with TRBD2. Germline V gene sequence: CDR1 SEHNR, CDR2 FQNEAQ (reference sequence). The trim removed 5 bases at V and 5 bases at J, leaving 7 bases unmatched. The CDR3 spans 14 residues. CDR3 amino acids: CASSGGLAFHEQYF. The DNA for the CDR3 is TGTGCCAGCAGCGGCGGACTAGCGTTCCACGAGCAGTACTTC.

This clonotype occurred a few times. V gene TRBV2 combines with J gene TRBJ2-3, with 10 bases that match TRBD1. The junction had 6 bases not matched to a gene; V was cut back by 6 bases and J by 9 bases. This CDR3 has 13 amino acids. CDR1 and CDR2 (germline): SNHLY, FYNNEI. The CDR3 is CASRRTGGATQYF. CDR3 coding DNA: TGTGCCAGCAGGAGGACAGGGGGTGCAACGCAGTATTTT.

This clonotype appeared many times. The chain is built from TRBV12-3 or TRBV12-4 and TRBJ2-5, with TRBD2 matching over 9 bases. This CDR3 has 16 residues. The junction had 12 bases not matched to a gene; V was cut back by 6 bases and J by 4 bases. The CDR3 protein is CASSPGVAGARETQYF. The CDR3 nucleotides read TGTGCCAGCAGCCCGGGGGTAGCGGGGGCTAGAGAGACCCAGTACTTC.

The rearrangement links TRBV20-1 to TRBJ2-3; D may be TRBD2 (6 bases). Trimming took off 5 bases at V and 3 bases at J, with 15 bases between the two ends. Looked up from germline, CDR1 is DFQATT and CDR2 is SNEGSKA (reference sequence). This CDR3 is 14 amino acids long. This chain's CDR3 is CSASLRAGTDTQYF. The CDR3, as DNA: TGCAGTGCTTCCCTCCGGGCGGGGACAGATACGCAGTATTTT.

This clonotype has a count of ten or more. The chain employs TRBV20-1 and TRBJ2-6; D may be TRBD1 (5 bases). From germline, CDR1 is DFQATT and CDR2 SNEGSKA (reference sequence). V lost 3 bases and J lost 3, with 9 bases in between. The CDR3 covers 14 residues. CDR3 sequence (DNA): TGCAGTGCTAGCCAGGGCGGTGGGGCCAACGTCCTGACTTTC. It encodes CSASQGGGANVLTF.

The table lists this clonotype with many counts. DNA for the CDR3: TGCAGTGCCACCCCCCGGGGAGAGACCCAGTACTTC. Its protein is CSATPRGETQYF. This rearrangement joins TRBV20-1 to TRBJ2-5; possible D gene TRBD2, 5 bases. The CDR3 is 12 residues long. Germline loops: CDR1 DFQATT, CDR2 SNEGSKA (reference sequence). The V gene lost 6 bases and the J gene lost 4 bases, with 12 bases spanning the gap.

This clonotype was seen a handful of times. Here the CDR3 DNA reads TGTGCCAGCAGCCGGCAGGGCTCCTACGAGCAGTACTTC. Its translation: CASSRQGSYEQYF. J is TRBJ2-7 and V is TRBV3-1, with D possibly TRBD1 on 5 matching bases. Germline V gives CDR1 LGHDT, CDR2 YNNKEL (reference sequence). The length of the CDR3 is 13 residues. Trimming took 4 bases from V and 0 from J, leaving 7 bases between them.

At least ten counts were recorded for this clonotype. This chain uses TRBV12-3 or TRBV12-4 with TRBJ2-2, with D uncertain. Between the trimmed V and J ends, which lost 5 bases and 6 bases, there was a span of 10 bases. The CDR3 loop spans 13 amino acids. CDR3 amino acids: CASSPRNPGELFF. The CDR3 bases are TGTGCCAGCAGTCCTAGAAACCCCGGGGAGCTGTTTTTT.

This clonotype has at least ten counts. The gene calls are TRBV4-2 and TRBJ2-7; TRBD2 matches at 10 bases. This CDR3 is 17 amino acids long. Trimming cost V 0 bases and J 0 bases; bases outside gene matches: 5. The germline V gene encodes CDR1 LGHNA and CDR2 YNFKEQ. The DNA for the CDR3 is TGTGCCAGCAGCCAAGAGGGTAGCGGGGGGACCTCCTACGAGCAGTACTTC. Translating gives CASSQEGSGGTSYEQYF.

This clonotype has more than one count but fewer than ten. The rearrangement joins TRBV12-3 or TRBV12-4 to TRBJ2-1, with TRBD1 matching over 8 bases. The CDR3 is made up of 15 amino acids. V lost 5 bases, J lost 7 bases, and 10 bases stayed unmatched. For the CDR3, the DNA is TGTGCCAGCAGTCTCTGGACAGGGCAAGTGAATGAGCAGTTCTTC. As protein: CASSLWTGQVNEQFF.

This clonotype has at least ten counts. This chain joins TRBV18 and TRBJ2-5; tentative D call: TRBD2 (6 bases). This CDR3 has 14 amino acids. Germline loops: CDR1 KGHSH, CDR2 LQKENI. V was clipped by 8 bases and J by 0 bases, with 13 bases between them. CDR3 sequence reads: CASAGTVYQETQYF. In nucleotides, the CDR3 is TGTGCCAGCGCCGGGACTGTGTACCAAGAGACCCAGTACTTC.

This clonotype has ten or more counts. The rearrangement joins TRBV6-5 to TRBJ1-1; unclear D gene. This CDR3 spans 14 amino acids. Trimming took 2 bases from V and 1 from J, leaving 8 bases between them. CDR1 is MNHEY, CDR2 SVGAGI, per germline. CDR3: CASSYLPGNTEAFF. The CDR3 DNA sequence: TGTGCCAGCAGTTACCTACCCGGGAACACTGAAGCTTTCTTT.

This clonotype was seen ten or more times. This chain joins TRBV11-2 and TRBJ2-3; D not resolved. Germline V gene data show CDR1 as SGHAT and CDR2 as FQNNGV. Trimming took 3 bases from V and 2 from J, leaving 9 bases between them. This CDR3 is 14 amino acids long. The CDR3 DNA follows: TGTGCCAGCAGCTTCAGCCTTCTCACAGATACGCAGTATTTT. Its protein is CASSFSLLTDTQYF.

The V call is TRBV7-2, the J call TRBJ2-5, with 14 bases lining up with TRBD2. CDR1 is SGHTA, CDR2 FQGNSA, per germline. With V trimmed by 0 bases and J by 5 bases, 5 bases remained unmatched. This CDR3 contains 17 residues. CDR3 sequence: CASSLATSGGAWETQYF. CDR3 DNA: TGTGCCAGCAGCTTAGCGACTAGCGGGGGGGCCTGGGAGACCCAGTACTTC.

A word on this clonotype: A much larger clone differs from this one at a single base, so this may be a read error. This chain links TRBV19 with TRBJ2-2; 7 bases line up with TRBD2. CDR1 LNHDA and CDR2 SQIVND come from the germline V gene (reference sequence). Losses at the gene ends were 5 bases for V and 1 base for J; bases not matched to a gene: 7. The length of the CDR3 is 16 residues. CDR3 region: CASSLGLVGNTGELFF. CDR3 in DNA: TGTGCCAGTAGTCTTGGACTAGTGGGGAACACCGGGGAGCTGTTTTTT.

This clonotype was found many times. The V call is TRBV19, the J call TRBJ2-3; the D gene is possibly TRBD2 (6 bases). This CDR3 spans 14 amino acids. V was pared by 4 bases and J by 1 base, with 9 bases between. CDR1 is LNHDA and CDR2 is SQIVND in the germline V gene (reference sequence). CDR3 protein: CASSKERGTDTQYF. As DNA, the CDR3 is TGTGCCAGTAGTAAGGAGCGGGGCACAGATACGCAGTATTTT.

This clonotype has ten or more counts. The V and J genes are TRBV20-1 and TRBJ2-1, with 9 positions matching TRBD1. Germline V gene lookup returns CDR1 DFQATT and CDR2 SNEGSKA (reference sequence). The trim removed 1 base at V and 7 bases at J, leaving 8 bases unmatched. This CDR3 contains 15 residues. CDR3 protein: CSARAFRDRVNEQFF. CDR3 nucleotide sequence: TGCAGTGCTAGAGCCTTCCGGGACAGGGTTAATGAGCAGTTCTTC.

The table lists this clonotype with many counts. This rearrangement joins TRBV20-1 to TRBJ1-6; D is unclear. Germline V gene lookup returns CDR1 DFQATT and CDR2 SNEGSKA (reference sequence). The CDR3 extends over 20 amino acids. The V end was cut by 1 base, the J end by 0 bases, with 22 bases between. CDR3 sequence reads: CSARASLGGVVSSYNSPLHF. The CDR3 DNA is TGCAGTGCTAGAGCGTCCCTGGGAGGAGTCGTTAGCTCCTATAATTCACCCCTCCACTTT.

Ten or more counts support this clonotype. The rearrangement uses TRBV9 and TRBJ2-5; tentative D call: TRBD2 (6 bases). The germline CDR1 and CDR2 sequences are SGDLS and YYNGEE. Deletions cut 4 bases from V and 1 base from J, with 14 bases between. This CDR3 contains 15 residues. DNA of the CDR3: TGTGCCAGCAGCCCAGGGAGGACTCTCCAAGAGACCCAGTACTTC. The encoded protein is CASSPGRTLQETQYF.

This clonotype was counted at least ten times. The genes are TRBV25-1 and TRBJ2-7; 12 bases align to TRBD2. This CDR3 has 15 amino acids. CDR1 is MGHDK and CDR2 is SYGVNS in the germline V gene. The V gene end was trimmed by 4 bases and the J gene end by 4 bases; junction bases not matched to a gene: 5. The DNA of the CDR3 is TGTGCCAGCAGTGCCGGGACTAGCGGGCTTTACGAGCAGTACTTC. Translation: CASSAGTSGLYEQYF.

This clonotype was detected ten times or more. The chain combines TRBV5-6 with TRBJ2-6, with D tentatively TRBD2 (6 bases). Trimming stripped 2 bases from V and 0 bases from J, with 9 bases between. Germline CDR1 and CDR2: SGHDT and YYEEEE. The CDR3 has 16 residues. The CDR3 sequence is CASSLDGSSGANVLTF. CDR3 coding DNA: TGTGCCAGCAGCTTAGACGGGAGCTCTGGGGCCAACGTCCTGACTTTC.